This TCR beta chain was observed in a study of T cell responses to AZD1222 COVID-19 vaccine. Whole-study context: Second-dose intervals near 4 or 12 weeks were combined. Study-wide results and caveats: Two AZD1222 doses significantly raised spike-specific TCR breadth and depth over controls. In all cases, repertoires were sampled only after the peak T cell response. The reported proportion of spike-specific TCRs targeting unmutated variant regions was nearly half.

Some clones are missing from TCRdb's copy, which holds only in-frame ones; the method was immunoSEQ multiplex PCR. The table includes approximately 120,000 clones, 91% detected once. This clone was counted a single time. Its antigen is still unknown. The CDR3 totals 14 residues. CDR1 and CDR2 from the germline V gene are SQVTM and ANQGSEA. With 3 bases removed from V and 4 bases from J, the gap between germline ends came to 12 bases. The genes are TRBV29-1 and TRBJ1-4; D unresolved. This receptor was identified in an adult in good health. Sequences were derived from peripheral blood, sampled on day 0 of AZD1222 vaccination. CDR3 protein: CSVENRADNEKLFF. The CDR3, as DNA: TGCAGCGTTGAGAATAGGGCAGATAATGAAAAACTGTTTTTT.